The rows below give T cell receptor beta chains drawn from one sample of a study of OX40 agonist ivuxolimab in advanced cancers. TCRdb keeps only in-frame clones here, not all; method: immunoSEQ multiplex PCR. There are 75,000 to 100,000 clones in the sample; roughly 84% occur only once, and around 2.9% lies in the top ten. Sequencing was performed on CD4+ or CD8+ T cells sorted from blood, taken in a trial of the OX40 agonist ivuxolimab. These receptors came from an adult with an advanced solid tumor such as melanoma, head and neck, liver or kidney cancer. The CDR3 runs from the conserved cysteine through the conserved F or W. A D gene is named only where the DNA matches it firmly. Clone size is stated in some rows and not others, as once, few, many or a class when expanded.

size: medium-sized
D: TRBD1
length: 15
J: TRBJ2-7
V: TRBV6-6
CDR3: CASSTLEGGTYEQYF
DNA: TGTGCCAGCAGTACCCTTGAAGGGGGCACCTACGAGCAGTACTTC

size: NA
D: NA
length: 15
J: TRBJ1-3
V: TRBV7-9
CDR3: CASSLGAGRGDTIYF
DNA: TGTGCCAGCAGCTTAGGAGCGGGGCGTGGGGACACCATATATTTT

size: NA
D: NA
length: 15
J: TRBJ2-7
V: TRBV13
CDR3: CASSEGLLSSYEQYF
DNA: TGTGCCAGCAGTGAAGGACTCCTCAGCTCCTACGAGCAGTACTTC

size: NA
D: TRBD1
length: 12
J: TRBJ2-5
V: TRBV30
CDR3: CAGGQAQETQYF
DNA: TGTGCCGGCGGACAGGCCCAAGAGACCCAGTACTTC

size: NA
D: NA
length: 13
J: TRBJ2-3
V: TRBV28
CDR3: CASTSGVTDTQYF
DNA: TGTGCCAGCACCTCAGGGGTCACAGATACGCAGTATTTT

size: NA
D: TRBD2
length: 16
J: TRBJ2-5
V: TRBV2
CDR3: CASNRGGFAGVETQYF
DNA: TGTGCCAGCAACCGGGGGGGTTTCGCGGGAGTAGAGACCCAGTACTTC

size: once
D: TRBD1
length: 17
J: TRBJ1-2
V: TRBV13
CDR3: CASSLPGQGGPNYGYTF
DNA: TGTGCCAGCAGCTTACCGGGACAGGGGGGCCCTAACTATGGCTACACCTTC

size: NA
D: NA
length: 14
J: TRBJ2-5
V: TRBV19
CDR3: CASKPPGAQETQYF
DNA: TGTGCCAGTAAACCCCCGGGGGCCCAAGAGACCCAGTACTTC

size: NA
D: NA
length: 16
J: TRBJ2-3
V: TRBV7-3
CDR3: CASSLTPAGSTDTQYF
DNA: TGTGCCAGCAGCTTAACCCCTGCGGGGAGCACAGATACGCAGTATTTT

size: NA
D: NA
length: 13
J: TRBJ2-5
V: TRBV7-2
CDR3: CASSLTAPETQYF
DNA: TGTGCCAGCAGCTTGACCGCCCCGGAGACCCAGTACTTC

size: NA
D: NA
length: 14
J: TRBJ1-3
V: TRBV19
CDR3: CASRDFGSGNTIYF
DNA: TGTGCCAGTAGGGACTTCGGGTCTGGAAACACCATATATTTT

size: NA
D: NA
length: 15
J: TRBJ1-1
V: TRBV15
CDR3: CATSRSNDRNTEAFF
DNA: TGTGCCACCAGCAGATCGAATGACCGGAACACTGAAGCTTTCTTT

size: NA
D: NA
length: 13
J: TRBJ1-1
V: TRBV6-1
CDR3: CASTRAMNTEAFF
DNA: TGTGCCAGCACTAGGGCTATGAACACTGAAGCTTTCTTT

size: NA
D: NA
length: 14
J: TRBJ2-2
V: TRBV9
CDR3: CASSPQGGTGELFF
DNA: TGTGCCAGCAGTCCCCAGGGAGGTACCGGGGAGCTGTTTTTT

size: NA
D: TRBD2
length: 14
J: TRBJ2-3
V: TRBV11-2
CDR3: CASSSTSAGGTQYF
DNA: TGTGCCAGCAGCTCGACTAGCGCCGGCGGGACGCAGTATTTT

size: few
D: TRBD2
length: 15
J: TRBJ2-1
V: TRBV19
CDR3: CASSSRLAGANEQFF
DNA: TGTGCCAGTAGTTCACGACTAGCGGGGGCCAATGAGCAGTTCTTC

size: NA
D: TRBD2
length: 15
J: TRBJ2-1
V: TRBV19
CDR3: CASSIAGGSYNEQFF
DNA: TGTGCCAGTAGTATTGCGGGGGGTTCCTACAATGAGCAGTTCTTC

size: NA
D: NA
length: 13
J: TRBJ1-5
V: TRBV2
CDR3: CASSESMNQPQHF
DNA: TGTGCCAGCAGTGAATCAATGAATCAGCCCCAGCATTTT

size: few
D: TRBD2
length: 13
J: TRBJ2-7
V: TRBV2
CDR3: CASSWLMGGEQYF
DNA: TGTGCCAGCAGTTGGTTGATGGGGGGGGAGCAGTACTTC

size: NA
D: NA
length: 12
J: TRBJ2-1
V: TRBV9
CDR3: CASSPLDNEQFF
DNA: TGTGCCAGCAGCCCCCTGGACAATGAGCAGTTCTTC

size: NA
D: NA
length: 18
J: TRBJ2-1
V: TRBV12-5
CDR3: CASGLVVTDVTSVNEQFF
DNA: TGTGCTAGTGGTTTGGTAGTCACAGATGTTACATCCGTCAATGAGCAGTTCTTC

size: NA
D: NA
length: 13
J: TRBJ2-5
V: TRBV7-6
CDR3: CASSLVLAETQYF
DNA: TGTGCCAGCAGCTTAGTTCTAGCAGAGACCCAGTACTTC

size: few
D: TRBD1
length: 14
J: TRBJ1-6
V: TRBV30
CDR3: CAWSPGTANSPLHF
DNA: TGTGCCTGGAGCCCCGGGACAGCAAATTCACCCCTCCACTTT

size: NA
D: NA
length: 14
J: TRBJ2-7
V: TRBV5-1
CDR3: CASSLSGEPYEQYF
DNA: TGCGCCAGCAGCCTATCAGGGGAACCCTACGAGCAGTACTTC

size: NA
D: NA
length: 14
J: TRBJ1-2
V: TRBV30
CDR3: CAWSEGGVIRSYTF
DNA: TGTGCCTGGAGTGAGGGTGGGGTTATACGAAGCTACACCTTC

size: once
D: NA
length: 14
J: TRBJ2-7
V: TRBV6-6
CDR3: CASSYPGPSDEQYF
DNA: TGTGCCAGCAGTTACCCCGGACCATCGGACGAGCAGTACTTC

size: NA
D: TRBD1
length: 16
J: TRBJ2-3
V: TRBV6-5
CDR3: CASSYSGTGNPDTQYF
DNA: TGTGCCAGCAGTTATTCCGGGACAGGTAATCCAGATACGCAGTATTTT

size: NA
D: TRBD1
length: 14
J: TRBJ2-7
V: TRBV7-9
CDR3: CASSLGQGLYEQYF
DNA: TGTGCCAGCAGCCTGGGACAGGGGTTGTACGAGCAGTACTTC

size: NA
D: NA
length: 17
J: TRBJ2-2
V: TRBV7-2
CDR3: CASSPTTGFLGTGELFF
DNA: TGTGCCAGCAGCCCAACGACGGGGTTCCTCGGTACCGGGGAGCTGTTTTTT

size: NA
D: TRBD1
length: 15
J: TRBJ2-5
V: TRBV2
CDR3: CASRRDRPLQETQYF
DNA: TGTGCCAGCAGGAGGGACAGACCCCTCCAAGAGACCCAGTACTTC

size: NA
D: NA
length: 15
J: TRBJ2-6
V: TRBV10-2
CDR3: CASSFSGTGANVLTF
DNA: TGCGCCAGCAGTTTTTCAGGGACTGGGGCCAACGTCCTGACTTTC